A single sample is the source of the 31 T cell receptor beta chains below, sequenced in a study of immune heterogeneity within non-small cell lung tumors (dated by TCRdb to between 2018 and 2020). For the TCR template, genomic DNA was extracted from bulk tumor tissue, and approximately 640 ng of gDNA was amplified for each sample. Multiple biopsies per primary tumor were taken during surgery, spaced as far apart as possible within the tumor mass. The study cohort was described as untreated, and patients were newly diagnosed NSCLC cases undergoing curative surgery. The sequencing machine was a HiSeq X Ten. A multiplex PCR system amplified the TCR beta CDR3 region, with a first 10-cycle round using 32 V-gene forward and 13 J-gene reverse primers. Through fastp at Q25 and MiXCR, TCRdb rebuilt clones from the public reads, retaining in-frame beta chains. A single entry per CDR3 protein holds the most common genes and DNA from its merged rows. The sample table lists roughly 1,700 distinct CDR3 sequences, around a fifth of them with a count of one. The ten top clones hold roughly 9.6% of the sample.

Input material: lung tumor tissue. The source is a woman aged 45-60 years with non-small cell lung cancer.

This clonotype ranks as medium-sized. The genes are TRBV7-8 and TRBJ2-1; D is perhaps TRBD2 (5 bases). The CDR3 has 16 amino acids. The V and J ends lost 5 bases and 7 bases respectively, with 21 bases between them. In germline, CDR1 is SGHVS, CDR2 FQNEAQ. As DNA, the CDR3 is TGTGCCAGCAGCGGAGCTCTATTTCGGGGAAATAATGAGCAGTTCTTC. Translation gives CASSGALFRGNNEQFF.

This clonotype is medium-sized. The CDR3 region has the DNA TGTGCCAGCAGTTCCGCAGGGGGCGCCTATCAGCCCCAGCATTTT. It codes for CASSSAGGAYQPQHF. This chain links TRBV6-2 or TRBV6-3 with TRBJ1-5, with 8 bases fitting TRBD1. CDR1 is MNHEY, CDR2 SVGEGT, per germline. CDR3 length: 15 amino acids. With V trimmed by 4 bases and J by 5 bases, 7 bases remained unmatched.

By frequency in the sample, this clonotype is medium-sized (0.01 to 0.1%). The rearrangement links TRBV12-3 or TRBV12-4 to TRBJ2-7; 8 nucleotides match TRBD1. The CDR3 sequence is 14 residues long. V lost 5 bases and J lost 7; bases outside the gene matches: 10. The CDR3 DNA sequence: TGTGCCAGCAGTCCCACGGACAGGGTAGCAGAGCAGTACTTC. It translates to CASSPTDRVAEQYF.

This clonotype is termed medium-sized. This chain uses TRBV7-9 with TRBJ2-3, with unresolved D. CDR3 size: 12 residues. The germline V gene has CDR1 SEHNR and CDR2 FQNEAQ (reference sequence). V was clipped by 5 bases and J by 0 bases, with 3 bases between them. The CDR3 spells CASSASTDTQYF. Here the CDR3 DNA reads TGTGCCAGCAGCGCTAGCACAGATACGCAGTATTTT.

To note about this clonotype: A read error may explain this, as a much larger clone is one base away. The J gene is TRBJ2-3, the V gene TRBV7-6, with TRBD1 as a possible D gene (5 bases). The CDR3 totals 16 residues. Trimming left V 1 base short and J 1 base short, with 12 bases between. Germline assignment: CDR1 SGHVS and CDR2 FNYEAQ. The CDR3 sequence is CASSLGSVGGTDTQYF. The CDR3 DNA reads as TGTGCCAGCAGCTTAGGATCGGTAGGGGGCACAGATACGCAGTATTTT.

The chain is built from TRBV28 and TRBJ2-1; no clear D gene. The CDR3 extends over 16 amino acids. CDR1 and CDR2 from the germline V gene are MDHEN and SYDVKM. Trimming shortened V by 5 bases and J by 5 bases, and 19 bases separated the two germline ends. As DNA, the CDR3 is TGTGCCAGCAGTCCCAGTTTCGTCAGCGCCGACAATGAGCAGTTCTTC. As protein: CASSPSFVSADNEQFF.

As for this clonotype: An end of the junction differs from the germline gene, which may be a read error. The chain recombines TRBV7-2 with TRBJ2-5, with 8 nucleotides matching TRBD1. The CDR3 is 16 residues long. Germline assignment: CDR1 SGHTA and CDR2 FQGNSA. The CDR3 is CSSSWQWTGRGETQYF. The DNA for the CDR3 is TGTTCCAGCAGCTGGCAATGGACAGGGCGGGGAGAGACCCAGTACTTC.

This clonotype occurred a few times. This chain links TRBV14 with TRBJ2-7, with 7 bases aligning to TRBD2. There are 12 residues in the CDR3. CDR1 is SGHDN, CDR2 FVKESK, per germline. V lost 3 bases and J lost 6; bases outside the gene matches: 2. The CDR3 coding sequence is TGTGCCAGCAGCCAGGGGGGGTTCGAGCAGTACTTC. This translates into CASSQGGFEQYF.

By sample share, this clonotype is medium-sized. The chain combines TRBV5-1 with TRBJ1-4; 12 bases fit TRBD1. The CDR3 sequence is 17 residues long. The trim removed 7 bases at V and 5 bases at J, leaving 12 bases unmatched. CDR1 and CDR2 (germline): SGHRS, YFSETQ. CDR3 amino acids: CASRSSGTGGENEKLFF. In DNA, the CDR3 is TGCGCCAGCCGATCGTCTGGGACAGGGGGCGAGAATGAAAAACTGTTTTTT.

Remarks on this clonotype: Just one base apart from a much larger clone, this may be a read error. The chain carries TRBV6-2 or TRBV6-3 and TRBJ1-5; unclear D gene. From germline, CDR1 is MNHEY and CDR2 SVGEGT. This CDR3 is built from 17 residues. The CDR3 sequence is CASSTSMLRSPNHPQHF. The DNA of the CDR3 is TGTGCCAGCAGTACCTCCATGTTAAGAAGCCCCAATCATCCCCAGCATTTT.

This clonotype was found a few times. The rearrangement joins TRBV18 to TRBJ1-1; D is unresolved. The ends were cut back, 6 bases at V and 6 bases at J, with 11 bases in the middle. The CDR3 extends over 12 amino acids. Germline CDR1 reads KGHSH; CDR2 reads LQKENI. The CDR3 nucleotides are TGTGCCAGCTCCCTCCAGCCCCCTGAAGCTTTCTTT. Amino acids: CASSLQPPEAFF. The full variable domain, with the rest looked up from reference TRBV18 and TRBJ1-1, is NAGVMQNPRHLVRRRGQEARLRCSPMKGHSHVYWYRQLPEEGLKFMVYLQKENIIDESGMPKERFSAEFPKEGPSILRIQQVVRGDSAAYFCASSLQPPEAFFGQGTRLTVV.

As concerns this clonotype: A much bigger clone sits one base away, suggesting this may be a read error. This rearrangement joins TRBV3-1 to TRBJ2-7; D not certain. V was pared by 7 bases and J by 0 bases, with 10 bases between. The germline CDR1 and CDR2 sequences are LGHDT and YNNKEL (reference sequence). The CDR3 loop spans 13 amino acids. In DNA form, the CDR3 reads TGTGCCAGCACCGACCGAAGCTCCTACGAGCAGTACTTC. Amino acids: CASTDRSSYEQYF.

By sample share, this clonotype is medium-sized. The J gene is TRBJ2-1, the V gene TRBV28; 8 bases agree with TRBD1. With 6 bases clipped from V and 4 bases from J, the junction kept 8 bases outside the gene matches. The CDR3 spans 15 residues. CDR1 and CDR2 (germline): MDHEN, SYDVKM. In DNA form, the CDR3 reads TGTGCCAGCAGACCCGGACAGGGAGTTTACAATGAGCAGTTCTTC. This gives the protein CASRPGQGVYNEQFF. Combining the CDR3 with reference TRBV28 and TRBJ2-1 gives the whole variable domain DVKVTQSSRYLVKRTGEKVFLECVQDMDHENMFWYRQDPGLGLRLIYFSYDVKMKEKGDIPEGYSVSREKKERFSLILESASTNQTSMYLCASRPGQGVYNEQFFGPGTRLTVL.

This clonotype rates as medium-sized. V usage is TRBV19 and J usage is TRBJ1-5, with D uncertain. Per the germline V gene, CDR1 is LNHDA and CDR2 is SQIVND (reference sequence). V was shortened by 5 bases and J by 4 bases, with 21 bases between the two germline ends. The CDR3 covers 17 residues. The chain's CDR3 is CASSPTAIGAGNQPQHF. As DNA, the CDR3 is TGTGCCAGTAGTCCCACGGCGATAGGTGCGGGGAATCAGCCCCAGCATTTT.

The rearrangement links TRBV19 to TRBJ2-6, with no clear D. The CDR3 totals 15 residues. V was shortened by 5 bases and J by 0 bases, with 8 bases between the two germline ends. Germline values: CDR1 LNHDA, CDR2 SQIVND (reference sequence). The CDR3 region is CASSDWGSGANVLTF. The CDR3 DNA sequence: TGTGCCAGTAGTGATTGGGGCTCTGGGGCCAACGTCCTGACTTTC.

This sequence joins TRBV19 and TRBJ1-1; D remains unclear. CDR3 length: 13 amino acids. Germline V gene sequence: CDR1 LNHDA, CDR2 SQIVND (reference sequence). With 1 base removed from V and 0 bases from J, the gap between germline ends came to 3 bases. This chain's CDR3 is CASSIGVNTEAFF. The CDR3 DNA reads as TGTGCCAGTAGTATAGGAGTGAACACTGAAGCTTTCTTT. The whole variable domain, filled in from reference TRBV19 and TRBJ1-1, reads DGGITQSPKYLFRKEGQNVTLSCEQNLNHDAMYWYRQDPGQGLRLIYYSQIVNDFQKGDIAEGYSVSREKKESFPLTVTSAQKNPTAFYLCASSIGVNTEAFFGQGTRLTVV.

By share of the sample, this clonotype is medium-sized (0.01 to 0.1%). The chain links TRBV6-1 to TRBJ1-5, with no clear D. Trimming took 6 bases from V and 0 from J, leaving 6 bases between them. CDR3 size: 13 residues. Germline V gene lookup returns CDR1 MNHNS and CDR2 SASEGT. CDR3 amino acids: CASRGHSNQPQHF. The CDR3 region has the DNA TGTGCCAGCAGGGGCCATAGCAATCAGCCCCAGCATTTT.

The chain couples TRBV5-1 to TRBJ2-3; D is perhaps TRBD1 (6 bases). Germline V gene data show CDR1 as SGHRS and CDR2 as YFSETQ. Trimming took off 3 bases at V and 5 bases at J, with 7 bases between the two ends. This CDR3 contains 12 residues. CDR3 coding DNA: TGCGCCAGCAGCTCAGGGGTAGATACGCAGTATTTT. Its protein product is CASSSGVDTQYF. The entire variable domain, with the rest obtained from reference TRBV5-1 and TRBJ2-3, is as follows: KAGVTQTPRYLIKTRGQQVTLSCSPISGHRSVSWYQQTPGQGLQFLFEYFSETQRNKGNFPGRFSGRQFSNSRSEMNVSTLELGDSALYLCASSSGVDTQYFGPGTRLTVL.

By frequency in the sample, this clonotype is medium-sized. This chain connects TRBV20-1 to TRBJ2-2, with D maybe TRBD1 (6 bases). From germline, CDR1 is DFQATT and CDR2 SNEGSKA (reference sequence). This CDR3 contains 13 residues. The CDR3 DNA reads TGCAGCGTCCCGGGACAGAACACCGGGGAGCTGTTTTTT. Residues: CSVPGQNTGELFF.

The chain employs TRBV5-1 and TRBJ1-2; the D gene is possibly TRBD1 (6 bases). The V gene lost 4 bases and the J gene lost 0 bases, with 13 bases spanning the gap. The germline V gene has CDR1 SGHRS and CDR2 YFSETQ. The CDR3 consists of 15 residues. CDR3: CASSGGGTSNYGYTF. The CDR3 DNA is TGCGCCAGCAGCGGGGGGGGGACATCTAACTATGGCTACACCTTC.

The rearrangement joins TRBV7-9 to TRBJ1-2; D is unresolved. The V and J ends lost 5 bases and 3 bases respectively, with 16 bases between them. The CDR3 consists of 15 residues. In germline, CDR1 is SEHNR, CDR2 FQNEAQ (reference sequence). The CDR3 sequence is CASSPEWIGDYGYTF. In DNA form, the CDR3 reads TGTGCCAGCAGCCCTGAATGGATTGGGGACTATGGCTACACCTTC.

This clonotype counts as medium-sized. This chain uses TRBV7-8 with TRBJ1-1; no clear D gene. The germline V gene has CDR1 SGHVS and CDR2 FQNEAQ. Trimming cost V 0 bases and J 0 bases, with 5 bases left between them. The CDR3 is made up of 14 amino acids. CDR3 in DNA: TGTGCCAGCAGCTTAGCGGGGATGAACACTGAAGCTTTCTTT. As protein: CASSLAGMNTEAFF.

CDR3 sequence: CASSEGGGNQPQHF. CDR3 nucleotide sequence: TGTGCCAGCAGTGAAGGTGGCGGCAATCAGCCCCAGCATTTT. The gene calls are TRBV2 and TRBJ1-5; D is undetermined. There are 14 residues in the CDR3. In germline, CDR1 is SNHLY, CDR2 FYNNEI. Between the trimmed V and J ends, which lost 1 base and 2 bases, there was a span of 6 bases.

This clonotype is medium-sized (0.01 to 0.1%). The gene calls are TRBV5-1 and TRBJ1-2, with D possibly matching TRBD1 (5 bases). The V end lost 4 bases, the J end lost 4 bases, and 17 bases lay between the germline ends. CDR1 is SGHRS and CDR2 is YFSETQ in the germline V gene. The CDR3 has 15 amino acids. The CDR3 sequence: CASSAGTRRLYGYTF. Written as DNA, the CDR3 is TGCGCCAGCAGCGCCGGGACCCGGCGGCTCTATGGCTACACCTTC.

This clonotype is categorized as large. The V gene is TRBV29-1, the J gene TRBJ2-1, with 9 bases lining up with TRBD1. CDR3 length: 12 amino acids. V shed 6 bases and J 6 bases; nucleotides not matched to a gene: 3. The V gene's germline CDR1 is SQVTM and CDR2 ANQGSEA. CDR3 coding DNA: TGCAGCGTGCGACAGGGGGGCAATGAGCAGTTCTTC. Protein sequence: CSVRQGGNEQFF.

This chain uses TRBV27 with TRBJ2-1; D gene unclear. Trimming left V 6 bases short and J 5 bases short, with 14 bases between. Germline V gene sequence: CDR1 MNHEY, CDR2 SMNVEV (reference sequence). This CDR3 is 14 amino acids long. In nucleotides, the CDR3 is TGTGCCAGCAGGCCCTCTCAGGTAGACAATGAGCAGTTCTTC. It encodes CASRPSQVDNEQFF.

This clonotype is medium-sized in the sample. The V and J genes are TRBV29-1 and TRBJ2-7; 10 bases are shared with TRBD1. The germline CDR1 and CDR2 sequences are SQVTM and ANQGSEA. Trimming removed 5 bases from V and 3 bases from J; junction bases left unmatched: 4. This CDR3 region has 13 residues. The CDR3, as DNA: TGCAGCGTTACCGGGACAGGGGTCTACGAGCAGTACTTC. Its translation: CSVTGTGVYEQYF.

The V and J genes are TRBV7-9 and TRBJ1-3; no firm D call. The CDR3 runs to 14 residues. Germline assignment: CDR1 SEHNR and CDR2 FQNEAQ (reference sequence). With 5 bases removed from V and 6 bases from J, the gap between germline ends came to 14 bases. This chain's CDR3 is CASSPSLGANTIYF. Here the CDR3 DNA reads TGTGCCAGCAGCCCTTCTCTAGGAGCAAACACCATATATTTT. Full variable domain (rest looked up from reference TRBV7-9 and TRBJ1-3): DTGVSQNPRHKITKRGQNVTFRCDPISEHNRLYWYRQTLGQGPEFLTYFQNEAQLEKSRLLSDRFSAERPKGSFSTLEIQRTEQGDSAMYLCASSPSLGANTIYFGEGSWLTVV.

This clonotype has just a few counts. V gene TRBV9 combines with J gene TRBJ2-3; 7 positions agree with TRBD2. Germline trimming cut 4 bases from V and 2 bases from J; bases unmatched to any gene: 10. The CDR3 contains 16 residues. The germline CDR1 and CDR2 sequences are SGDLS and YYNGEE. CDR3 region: CASSIAAGTNTDTQYF. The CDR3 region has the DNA TGTGCCAGCAGCATAGCGGCGGGGACTAACACAGATACGCAGTATTTT.

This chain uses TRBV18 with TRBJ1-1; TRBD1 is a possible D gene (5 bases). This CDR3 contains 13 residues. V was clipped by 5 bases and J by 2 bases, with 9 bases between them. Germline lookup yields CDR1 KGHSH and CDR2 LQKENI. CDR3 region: CASSSQDNTEAFF. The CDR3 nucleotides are TGTGCCAGCTCATCACAGGACAACACTGAAGCTTTCTTT.

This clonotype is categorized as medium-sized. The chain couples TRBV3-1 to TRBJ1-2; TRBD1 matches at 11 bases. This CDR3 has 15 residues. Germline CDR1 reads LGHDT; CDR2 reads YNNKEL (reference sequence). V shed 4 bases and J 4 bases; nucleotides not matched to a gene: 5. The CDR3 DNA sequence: TGTGCCAGCAGCCCGGACAGGGGGCGCACCTATGGCTACACCTTC. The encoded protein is CASSPDRGRTYGYTF.